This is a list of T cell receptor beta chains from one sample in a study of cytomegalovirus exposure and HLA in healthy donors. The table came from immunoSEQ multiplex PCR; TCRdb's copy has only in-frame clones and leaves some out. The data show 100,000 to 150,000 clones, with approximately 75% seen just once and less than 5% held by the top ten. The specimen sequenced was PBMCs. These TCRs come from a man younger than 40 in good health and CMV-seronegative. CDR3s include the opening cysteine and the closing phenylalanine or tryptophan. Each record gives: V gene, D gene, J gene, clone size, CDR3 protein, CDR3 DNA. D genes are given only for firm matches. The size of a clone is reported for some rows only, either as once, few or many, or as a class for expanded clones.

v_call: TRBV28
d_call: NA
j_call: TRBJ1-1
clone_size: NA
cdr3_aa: CASSRQAYRNTEAFF
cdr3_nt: TGTGCCAGCAGTCGACAGGCCTATAGGAACACTGAAGCTTTCTTT

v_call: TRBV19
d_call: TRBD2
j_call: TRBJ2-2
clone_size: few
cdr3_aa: CASRLAGAENTGELFF
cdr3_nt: TGTGCCAGTAGATTAGCGGGGGCCGAGAACACCGGGGAGCTGTTTTTT

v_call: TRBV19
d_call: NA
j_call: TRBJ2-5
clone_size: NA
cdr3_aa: CASTGETDPETQYF
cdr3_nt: TGTGCCAGCACGGGGGAGACAGACCCAGAGACCCAGTACTTC

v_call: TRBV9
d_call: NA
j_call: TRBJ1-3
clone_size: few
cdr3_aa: CASSVGGIPGNTIYF
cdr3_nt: TGTGCCAGCAGCGTAGGAGGCATACCTGGAAACACCATATATTTT

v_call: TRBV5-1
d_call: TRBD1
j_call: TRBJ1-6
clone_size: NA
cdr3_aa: CASMGQDNSPLHF
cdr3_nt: TGCGCCAGCATGGGACAGGATAATTCACCCCTCCACTTT

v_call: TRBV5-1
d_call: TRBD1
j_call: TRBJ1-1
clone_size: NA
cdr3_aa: CASRQGATEAFF
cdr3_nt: TGCGCCAGCAGGCAGGGGGCCACTGAAGCTTTCTTT

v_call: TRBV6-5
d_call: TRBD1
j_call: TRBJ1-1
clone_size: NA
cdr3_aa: CASSGRGPAFF
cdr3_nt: TGTGCCAGCAGCGGCAGGGGGCCAGCTTTCTTT

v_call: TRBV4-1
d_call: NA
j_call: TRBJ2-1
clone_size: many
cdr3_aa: CASSLPPTGHGNAYNEQFF
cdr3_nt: TGCGCCAGCAGCCTCCCGCCCACGGGACACGGGAATGCCTACAATGAGCAGTTCTTC

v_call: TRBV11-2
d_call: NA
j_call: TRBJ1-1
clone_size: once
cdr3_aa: CASSLAGTEAFF
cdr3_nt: TGTGCCAGCAGCTTAGCCGGGACTGAAGCTTTCTTT

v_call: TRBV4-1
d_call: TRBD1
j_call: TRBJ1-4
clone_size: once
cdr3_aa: CASSQGPGQGKPQNEKLFF
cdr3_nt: TGCGCCAGCAGCCAGGGACCCGGACAGGGAAAACCCCAAAATGAAAAACTGTTTTTT

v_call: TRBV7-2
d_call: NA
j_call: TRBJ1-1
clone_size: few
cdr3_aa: CASSLHSTEAFF
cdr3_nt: TGTGCCAGCAGCCTTCATAGCACTGAAGCTTTCTTT

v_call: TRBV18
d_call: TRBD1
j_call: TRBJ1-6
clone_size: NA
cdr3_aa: CASSPPGGRNSPLHF
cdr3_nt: TGTGCCAGCTCACCCCCAGGGGGAAGAAATTCACCCCTCCACTTT

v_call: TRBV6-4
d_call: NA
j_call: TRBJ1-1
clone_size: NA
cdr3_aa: CASSATGRGTEAFF
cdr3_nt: TGTGCCAGCAGTGCTACAGGGAGGGGCACTGAAGCTTTCTTT

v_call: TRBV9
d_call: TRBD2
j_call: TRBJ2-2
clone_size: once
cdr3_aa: CASEGLAGTGELFF
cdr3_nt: TGTGCCAGTGAAGGACTAGCCGGGACCGGGGAGCTGTTTTTT

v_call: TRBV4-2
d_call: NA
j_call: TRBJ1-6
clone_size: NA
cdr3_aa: CASSHSTKISSPLHF
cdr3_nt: TGTGCCAGCAGCCATTCGACAAAGATAAGCTCACCCCTCCACTTT

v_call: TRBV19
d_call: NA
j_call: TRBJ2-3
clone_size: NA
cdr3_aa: CASSILAGRTDTQYF
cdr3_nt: TGTGCCAGTAGTATACTTGCGGGGAGGACAGATACGCAGTATTTT

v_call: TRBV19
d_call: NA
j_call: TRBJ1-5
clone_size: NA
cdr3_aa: CASSILERGSQPQHF
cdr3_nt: TGTGCCAGTAGTATACTCGAAAGGGGGAGTCAGCCCCAGCATTTT

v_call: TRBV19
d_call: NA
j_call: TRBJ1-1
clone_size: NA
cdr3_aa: CASTWGGENTEAFF
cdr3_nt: TGTGCCAGTACGTGGGGCGGGGAGAACACTGAAGCTTTCTTT

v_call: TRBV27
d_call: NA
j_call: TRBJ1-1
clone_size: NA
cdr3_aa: CASSSRGGTTEAFF
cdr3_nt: TGTGCCAGCAGTTCAAGGGGGGGGACCACTGAAGCTTTCTTT

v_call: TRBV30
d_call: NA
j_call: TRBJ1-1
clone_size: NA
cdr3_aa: CAWSLDSNTEAFF
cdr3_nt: TGTGCCTGGAGTCTGGACAGCAACACTGAAGCTTTCTTT